The entry below gives a single T cell receptor (beta chain) sequence along with its context. Its cognate antigen is unknown. TCRdb's copy holds only in-frame clones and misses some; the assay was immunoSEQ multiplex PCR. This sample has 50,000 to 65,000 clones, with about four fifths found just once. This record belongs to a study of OX40 agonist ivuxolimab in advanced cancers. Study-level findings and limits: Dosing at 0.1 to 3.0 mg/kg was accompanied by clonal expansion of CD4+ and CD8+ blood T cells by week 6.

Here the sequenced sample was CD4+ or CD8+ T cells sorted from blood, taken in a trial of the OX40 agonist ivuxolimab. The origin of this receptor is an adult with an advanced solid tumor such as melanoma, head and neck, liver or kidney cancer.

The DNA of the CDR3 is TGCGCCAGCAGCCAAGAAGGGACTAGCCGCACCGGGGAGCTGTTTTTT. Amino acids: CASSQEGTSRTGELFF. This chain links TRBV4-3 with TRBJ2-2; 9 bases line up with TRBD2. The CDR3 has 16 residues. Germline CDR1 reads LGHNA; CDR2 reads YSLEER. The ends lost 0 bases at V and 4 bases at J; junction bases unmatched: 3.